Shown below are 32 T cell receptor beta chains from a single sample sequenced in a study of STAT5B mutations in CD4+ large granular lymphocyte leukemia. Only in-frame clones appear in the TCRdb table, and some are missing; sequencing was by immunoSEQ multiplex PCR. The data show roughly 40,000 clones, more than 80% seen once. Sequenced: CD4+ T cells from blood buffy coats. Every receptor here comes from a human donor in good health.

This clone was observed a single time. The J gene is TRBJ2-1, the V gene TRBV15; the match to TRBD1 covers 8 bases. V lost 1 base and J lost 0; bases outside the gene matches: 2. This CDR3 comprises 16 residues. Germline-derived CDR1 and CDR2 are LNHNV and YYDKDF (reference sequence). The CDR3 bases are TGTGCCACCAGCAGAGGACAGGGGATCTCCTACAATGAGCAGTTCTTC. Translated, it gives CATSRGQGISYNEQFF.

The chain is built from TRBV16 and TRBJ2-2; D remains unclear. Trimming took off 4 bases at V and 2 bases at J, with 8 bases between the two ends. The CDR3 extends over 14 amino acids. The V gene's germline CDR1 is KGHSY and CDR2 FQNENV. The chain's CDR3 is CASSRWGNTGELFF. CDR3 in DNA: TGTGCCAGCAGCCGCTGGGGTAACACCGGGGAGCTGTTTTTT.

V and J are TRBV6-1 and TRBJ1-2; 8 bases match TRBD1. V gave up 1 base and J gave up 7 bases; unmatched junction bases: 5. From germline, CDR1 is MNHNS and CDR2 SASEGT. The CDR3 loop spans 14 amino acids. CDR3 coding DNA: TGTGCCAGCAGTGAAGAGGCAGGGGGCTCTGGCTACACCTTC. Amino acids: CASSEEAGGSGYTF.

This rearrangement joins TRBV7-2 to TRBJ2-3, with 9 bases identical to TRBD2. In germline, CDR1 is SGHTA, CDR2 FQGNSA. The ends lost 2 bases at V and 3 bases at J; junction bases unmatched: 6. CDR3 size: 16 residues. The chain's CDR3 is CASSLLAGDRTDTQYF. The DNA for the CDR3 is TGTGCCAGCAGCTTATTAGCGGGAGATCGGACAGATACGCAGTATTTT.

The J gene is TRBJ1-1, the V gene TRBV7-9; D may be TRBD1 (5 bases). Germline V lookup: CDR1 SEHNR, CDR2 FQNEAQ (reference sequence). The V end lost 5 bases, the J end lost 1 base, and 11 bases lay between the germline ends. This CDR3 has 14 amino acids. CDR3 amino acids: CASSPGTANTEAFF. The CDR3 DNA reads TGTGCCAGCAGCCCCGGGACGGCGAACACTGAAGCTTTCTTT.

The chain has TRBV7-2 and TRBJ2-1; 8 bases align to TRBD2. Germline V gene data show CDR1 as SGHTA and CDR2 as FQGNSA. Germline trimming cut 1 base from V and 9 bases from J; bases unmatched to any gene: 8. The CDR3 has 15 amino acids. CDR3 region: CASSLERLAGVEQFF. CDR3 DNA sequence: TGTGCCAGCAGCTTAGAGCGGCTAGCGGGCGTTGAGCAGTTCTTC.

This rearrangement joins TRBV11-3 to TRBJ1-4; a possible D gene is TRBD1 (5 bases). The CDR3 extends over 16 amino acids. Trimming removed 5 bases at V and 0 bases at J, with 13 bases between. The V gene's germline CDR1 is SGHNT and CDR2 YENEEA. CDR3 sequence reads: CASSPRQTATNEKLFF. CDR3 DNA: TGTGCCAGCAGCCCTCGACAGACCGCAACTAATGAAAAACTGTTTTTT.

The genes are TRBV7-9 and TRBJ1-2, with 9 nucleotides matching TRBD1. The trim removed 3 bases at V and 8 bases at J, leaving 10 bases unmatched. The CDR3 runs 15 residues. CDR1 SEHNR and CDR2 FQNEAQ come from the germline V gene (reference sequence). The CDR3 spells CASSFGVGQGSGYTF. The CDR3 nucleotides are TGTGCCAGCAGCTTCGGGGTGGGACAGGGAAGCGGCTACACCTTC.

The chain links TRBV5-1 to TRBJ2-1; possible D gene TRBD1, 6 bases. In germline, CDR1 is SGHRS, CDR2 YFSETQ. This CDR3 region has 17 residues. The V gene lost 3 bases and the J gene lost 4 bases, with 20 bases spanning the gap. CDR3 amino acids: CASSYLGQGQPYNEQFF. CDR3 bases: TGCGCCAGCAGCTACTTGGGGCAGGGGCAACCTTACAATGAGCAGTTCTTC.

This clone has only one observation. One junction end disagrees with the germline gene, perhaps due to a read error. The chain employs TRBV20-1 and TRBJ2-1; 11 bases align to TRBD2. Germline loops: CDR1 DFQATT, CDR2 SNEGSKA (reference sequence). This CDR3 region has 11 residues. The CDR3, as DNA: TGCAGTGCTAGAGATAGCGGGAGGGCTCTCTTC. It encodes CSARDSGRALF.

The sample holds a few counts of this clone. This chain links TRBV7-9 with TRBJ1-4; D is ambiguous. Germline loops: CDR1 SEHNR, CDR2 FQNEAQ (reference sequence). The V end lost 5 bases, the J end lost 3 bases, and 13 bases lay between the germline ends. This CDR3 is 15 amino acids long. CDR3 bases: TGTGCCAGCAGCCTCGACGACGTTTCTAATGAAAAACTGTTTTTT. This codes for CASSLDDVSNEKLFF.

The chain joins TRBV7-9 to TRBJ2-7; D is unresolved. The CDR3 spans 12 residues. V shed 5 bases and J shed 6 bases, with 11 bases lying between them. Germline V gene data show CDR1 as SEHNR and CDR2 as FQNEAQ (reference sequence). CDR3 residues: CASSAGRVEQYF. The CDR3 region has the DNA TGTGCCAGCAGCGCCGGCCGTGTCGAGCAGTACTTC.

V gene TRBV19 combines with J gene TRBJ2-1; D ambiguous. CDR3 length equals 13 residues. CDR1 is LNHDA and CDR2 is SQIVND in the germline V gene (reference sequence). Trimming removed 5 bases from V and 9 bases from J, with 14 bases in between. Written as DNA, the CDR3 is TGTGCCAGTAGTTCCCACGGGCCTGGTGAGCAGTTCTTC. Translated: CASSSHGPGEQFF.

This clone appeared a single time. This chain connects TRBV28 to TRBJ2-3, with 7 nucleotides matching TRBD2. CDR1 is MDHEN and CDR2 is SYDVKM in the germline V gene. The length of the CDR3 is 13 residues. Unmatched junction bases numbered 5, after V lost 8 bases and J lost 3 bases. CDR3 DNA: TGTGCCAGCGGAGATAGCGGGACAGATACGCAGTATTTT. It translates to CASGDSGTDTQYF.

CDR3 bases: TGCGCCAGCAGCTTAGGTCTAAGGGGATCGCAAAGCTCCTATAATTCACCCCTCCACTTT. This encodes CASSLGLRGSQSSYNSPLHF. V usage is TRBV5-1 and J usage is TRBJ1-6; D perhaps matches TRBD1 (5 bases). The CDR3 extends over 20 amino acids. Deletions cut 2 bases from V and 0 bases from J, with 21 bases between. The germline V gene has CDR1 SGHRS and CDR2 YFSETQ.

The chain uses TRBV9 and TRBJ2-1; TRBD2 agrees at 7 bases. The CDR3 runs to 13 residues. CDR1 is SGDLS, CDR2 YYNGEE, per germline. The ends lost 3 bases at V and 9 bases at J; junction bases unmatched: 6. CDR3 region: CASSETSTGEQFF. DNA of the CDR3: TGTGCCAGCAGCGAGACTAGCACCGGTGAGCAGTTCTTC. The whole variable domain, remainder taken from reference TRBV9 and TRBJ2-1, is DSGVTQTPKHLITATGQRVTLRCSPRSGDLSVYWYQQSLDQGLQFLIQYYNGEERAKGNILERFSAQQFPDLHSELNLSSLELGDSALYFCASSETSTGEQFFGPGTRLTVL.

The V call is TRBV14, the J call TRBJ2-3; possibly TRBD1 for D (6 bases). The CDR3 is 14 residues long. V gave up 5 bases and J gave up 0 bases, with 9 bases separating them. Germline V lookup: CDR1 SGHDN, CDR2 FVKESK. This CDR3 is CASSIGQSTDTQYF. In DNA form, the CDR3 reads TGTGCCAGCAGCATCGGACAGAGCACAGATACGCAGTATTTT. Drawing the rest from reference TRBV14 and TRBJ2-3, the complete variable domain is EAGVTQFPSHSVIEKGQTVTLRCDPISGHDNLYWYRRVMGKEIKFLLHFVKESKQDESGMPNNRFLAERTGGTYSTLKVQPAELEDSGVYFCASSIGQSTDTQYFGPGTRLTVL.

The V gene is TRBV4-2, the J gene TRBJ2-7; 7 positions match TRBD1. The ends lost 0 bases at V and 4 bases at J; junction bases unmatched: 9. The CDR3 contains 16 residues. Germline V gene data show CDR1 as LGHNA and CDR2 as YNFKEQ. The DNA of the CDR3 is TGTGCCAGCAGCCAAGAGAGCCGGGACAGTAGTTACGAGCAGTACTTC. This sequence encodes CASSQESRDSSYEQYF.

J is TRBJ2-7 and V is TRBV11-3, with 8 bases that match TRBD1. After removal of 6 bases from V and 4 bases from J, the junction contained 11 bases not matched to a gene. Per the germline V gene, CDR1 is SGHNT and CDR2 is YENEEA. CDR3 size: 15 residues. CDR3: CASRNGQGSGYEQYF. DNA of the CDR3: TGTGCCAGCAGGAATGGACAGGGCTCGGGGTACGAGCAGTACTTC.

This chain joins TRBV11-3 and TRBJ1-3; the D gene is possibly TRBD1 (5 bases). CDR1 SGHNT and CDR2 YENEEA come from the germline V gene. CDR3 size: 16 residues. With 1 base removed from V and 4 bases from J, the gap between germline ends came to 14 bases. CDR3 sequence reads: CASSLGLGDAGNTIYF. The CDR3 region has the DNA TGTGCCAGCAGCTTAGGCCTAGGGGACGCCGGAAACACCATATATTTT. The full variable domain, rest sourced from reference TRBV11-3 and TRBJ1-3, is EAGVVQSPRYKIIEKKQPVAFWCNPISGHNTLYWYLQNLGQGPELLIRYENEEAVDDSQLPKDRFSAERLKGVDSTLKIQPAELGDSAVYLCASSLGLGDAGNTIYFGEGSWLTVV.

The V and J genes are TRBV11-2 and TRBJ1-5, with no clear D. This CDR3 comprises 17 residues. Trimming took off 5 bases at V and 1 base at J, with 18 bases between the two ends. In germline, CDR1 is SGHAT, CDR2 FQNNGV. The CDR3 DNA follows: TGTGCCAGCAGCCGAAATTCAGGTCTCGGAAGCAATCAGCCCCAGCATTTT. This sequence encodes CASSRNSGLGSNQPQHF.

By share of the sample, this clone is large (0.1 to 1%). The V gene is TRBV2, the J gene TRBJ1-5, with D perhaps TRBD1 (5 bases). Germline CDR1 is SNHLY and CDR2 is FYNNEI. The CDR3 is 13 residues long. Deletions cut 7 bases from V and 2 bases from J, with 9 bases between. CDR3 bases: TGTGCCAGCAAAGGGACGGGCAATCAGCCCCAGCATTTT. Protein sequence: CASKGTGNQPQHF.

The chain employs TRBV5-1 and TRBJ2-3; possibly TRBD2 for D (6 bases). Deletions cut 4 bases from V and 3 bases from J, with 18 bases between. The length of the CDR3 is 16 residues. Germline V gene lookup returns CDR1 SGHRS and CDR2 YFSETQ. This chain's CDR3 is CASSLSVGGRTDTQYF. The CDR3 region has the DNA TGCGCCAGCAGCCTATCGGTGGGGGGTCGTACAGATACGCAGTATTTT.

The V gene is TRBV7-2, the J gene TRBJ2-1; 8 bases are a match to TRBD2. V dropped 0 bases and J dropped 13; count of bases not matched to a gene: 8. The CDR3 contains 14 residues. CDR1 and CDR2 (germline): SGHTA, FQGNSA. The CDR3 DNA reads TGTGCCAGCAGCTTAGCCCGGGAGGGCCGATCCCAGTTCTTC. Its protein product is CASSLAREGRSQFF.

V usage is TRBV10-2 and J usage is TRBJ1-5, with D possibly being TRBD1 (5 bases). This CDR3 is 13 amino acids long. Germline values: CDR1 WSHSY, CDR2 SAAADI. V lost 6 bases, J lost 3 bases, and 9 bases lay in between. For the CDR3, the DNA is TGCGCCAGCAGGCAGGGAATCAATCAGCCCCAGCATTTT. This codes for CASRQGINQPQHF.

The table lists this clone with a count of one. This chain connects TRBV7-9 to TRBJ2-7; possibly TRBD1 for D (6 bases). This CDR3 spans 13 amino acids. Trimming removed 5 bases from V and 0 bases from J, with 8 bases in between. The germline gives CDR1 SEHNR, CDR2 FQNEAQ (reference sequence). CDR3 protein: CASSPDSSYEQYF. The CDR3 nucleotides read TGTGCCAGCAGCCCGGACAGCTCCTACGAGCAGTACTTC.

The chain carries TRBV5-5 and TRBJ1-1; no firm D call. Germline V CDR1 and CDR2: SGHKS, YYEKEE (reference sequence). The CDR3 consists of 13 residues. V lost 4 bases and J lost 2, with 9 bases in between. CDR3 region: CASSLTDNTEAFF. In nucleotides, the CDR3 is TGTGCCAGCAGCCTCACAGATAACACTGAAGCTTTCTTT. Full variable domain (missing parts from reference TRBV5-5 and TRBJ1-1): DAGVTQSPTHLIKTRGQQVTLRCSPISGHKSVSWYQQVLGQGPQFIFQYYEKEERGRGNFPDRFSARQFPNYSSELNVNALLLGDSALYLCASSLTDNTEAFFGQGTRLTVV.

This clone was recorded a few times. The chain uses TRBV10-3 and TRBJ1-3; no firm D call. The germline V gene has CDR1 ENHRY and CDR2 SYGVKD. This CDR3 spans 15 amino acids. The germline V and J ends were trimmed by 6 bases and 0 bases, with 12 bases remaining between them. CDR3 sequence: CAISPTDTSGNTIYF. The CDR3 coding sequence is TGTGCCATCAGCCCCACAGATACCTCTGGAAACACCATATATTTT.

The table lists this clone with a count of one. The rearrangement joins TRBV6-6 to TRBJ2-1, with 9 bases fitting TRBD2. CDR1 and CDR2 (germline): MNHNY, SVGAGI (reference sequence). CDR3 length equals 15 residues. V trimming: 6 bases; J trimming: 8 bases; junction bases outside the gene matches: 11. CDR3 sequence: CASRKLLAGGDEQFF. The CDR3 DNA sequence: TGTGCCAGCAGGAAATTACTAGCGGGTGGCGATGAGCAGTTCTTC.

The chain has TRBV5-1 and TRBJ2-2; D might be TRBD1 (6 bases). The V end lost 5 bases, the J end lost 6 bases, and 17 bases lay between the germline ends. The CDR3 is 15 residues long. CDR1 SGHRS and CDR2 YFSETQ come from the germline V gene. The CDR3 nucleotides read TGCGCCAGCAGGCAGGGGTCCGGTTACTCCGGGGAGCTGTTTTTT. Protein sequence: CASRQGSGYSGELFF.

As regards this clone: An end of the junction does not agree with germline; a read error may underlie this. The chain carries TRBV28 and TRBJ2-7, with TRBD2 identical over 9 bases. The CDR3 runs to 17 residues. CDR1 and CDR2 from the germline V gene are MDHEN and SYDVKM. The CDR3 is CAGRSTATSGLSYEQYF. DNA of the CDR3: TGTGCCGGCAGGTCTACAGCCACTAGCGGGTTATCCTACGAGCAGTACTTC.

The chain uses TRBV5-1 and TRBJ2-1, with TRBD2 matching over 9 bases. From germline, CDR1 is SGHRS and CDR2 YFSETQ. The ends lost 0 bases at V and 0 bases at J; junction bases unmatched: 7. The CDR3 is made up of 18 amino acids. CDR3: CASSLGAGGGASYNEQFF. As DNA, the CDR3 is TGCGCCAGCAGCTTGGGGGCTGGCGGGGGGGCCTCCTACAATGAGCAGTTCTTC.